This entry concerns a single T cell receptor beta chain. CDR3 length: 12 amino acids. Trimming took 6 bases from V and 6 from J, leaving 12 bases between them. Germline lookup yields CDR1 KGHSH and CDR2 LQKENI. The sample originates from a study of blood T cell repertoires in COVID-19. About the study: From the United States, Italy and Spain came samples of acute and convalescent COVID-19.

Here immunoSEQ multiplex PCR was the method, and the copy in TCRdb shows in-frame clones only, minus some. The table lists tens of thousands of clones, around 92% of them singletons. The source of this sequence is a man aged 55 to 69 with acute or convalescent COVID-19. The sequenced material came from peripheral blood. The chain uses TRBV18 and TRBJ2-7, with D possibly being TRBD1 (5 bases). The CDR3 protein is CASSPDKVEQYF. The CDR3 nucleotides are TGTGCCAGCTCGCCGGACAAAGTCGAGCAGTACTTC.